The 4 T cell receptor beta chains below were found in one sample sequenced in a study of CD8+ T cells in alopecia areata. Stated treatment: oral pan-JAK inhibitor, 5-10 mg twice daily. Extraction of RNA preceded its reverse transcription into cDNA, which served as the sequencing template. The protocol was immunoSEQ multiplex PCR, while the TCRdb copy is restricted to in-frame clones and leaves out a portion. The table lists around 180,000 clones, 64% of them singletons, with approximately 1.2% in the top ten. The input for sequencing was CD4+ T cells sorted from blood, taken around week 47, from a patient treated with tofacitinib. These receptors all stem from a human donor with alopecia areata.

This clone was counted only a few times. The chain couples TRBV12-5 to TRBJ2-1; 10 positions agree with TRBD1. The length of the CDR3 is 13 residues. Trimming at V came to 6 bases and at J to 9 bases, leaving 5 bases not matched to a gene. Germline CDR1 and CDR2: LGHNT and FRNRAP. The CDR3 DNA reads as TGTGCTAGTGGCAGGGACAGGGGAGCTGAGCAGTTCTTC. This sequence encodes CASGRDRGAEQFF. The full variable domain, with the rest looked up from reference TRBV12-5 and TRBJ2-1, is DARVTQTPRHKVTEMGQEVTMRCQPILGHNTVFWYRQTMMQGLELLAYFRNRAPLDDSGMPKDRFSAEMPDATLATLKIQPSEPRDSAVYFCASGRDRGAEQFFGPGTRLTVL.

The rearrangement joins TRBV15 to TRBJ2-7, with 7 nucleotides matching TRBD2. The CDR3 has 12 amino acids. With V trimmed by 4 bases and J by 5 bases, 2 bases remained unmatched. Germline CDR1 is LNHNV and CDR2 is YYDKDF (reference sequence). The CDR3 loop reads CATSIGRNEQYF. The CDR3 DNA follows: TGTGCCACCAGCATCGGGAGGAACGAGCAGTACTTC.

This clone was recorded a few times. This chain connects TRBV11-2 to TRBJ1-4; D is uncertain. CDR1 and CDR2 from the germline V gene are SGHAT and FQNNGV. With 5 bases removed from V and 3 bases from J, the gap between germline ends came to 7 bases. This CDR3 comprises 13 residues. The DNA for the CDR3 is TGTGCCAGCAGCCCGGGAGCTAATGAAAAACTGTTTTTT. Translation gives CASSPGANEKLFF. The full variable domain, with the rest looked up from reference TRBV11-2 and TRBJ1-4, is EAGVAQSPRYKIIEKRQSVAFWCNPISGHATLYWYQQILGQGPKLLIQFQNNGVVDDSQLPKDRFSAERLKGVDSTLKIQPAKLEDSAVYLCASSPGANEKLFFGSGTQLSVL.

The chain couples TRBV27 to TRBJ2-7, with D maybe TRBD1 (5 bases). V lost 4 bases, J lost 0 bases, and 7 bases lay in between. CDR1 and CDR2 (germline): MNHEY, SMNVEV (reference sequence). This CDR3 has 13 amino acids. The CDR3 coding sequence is TGTGCCAGCAGTTATACAGGCTCCTACGAGCAGTACTTC. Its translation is CASSYTGSYEQYF.